This record covers a single TCR beta chain. Its antigen is not identified. PCR primers comprised 60 Vbeta and 13 Jbeta primers. The assay was immunoSEQ multiplex PCR, and TCRdb's table has in-frame clones only and misses some. This table has under 250,000 clones, approximately 80% appearing once. The data are from a study of cytomegalovirus exposure and HLA in healthy donors. General observations from the study: Among the most significant clusters, several appeared linked to common viral pathogens in a later analysis. Earlier findings revealed that most TCR beta V segments proved productive either about 87% or about 30% of the time.

Looked up from germline, CDR1 is SGHNT and CDR2 is YYREEE (reference sequence). The J segment lost 0 bases and the V segment lost 4 bases, leaving 9 bases of the junction unmatched. CDR3 length: 16 amino acids. The chain recombines TRBV5-4 with TRBJ1-2; TRBD1 agrees at 7 bases. Material for sequencing was PBMCs. This TCR was sampled from a boy aged 2 to 9 in good health and CMV-seronegative. The chain's CDR3 is CASSRTGLTSNYGYTF. The CDR3 DNA is TGTGCCAGCAGCCGGACAGGCTTAACGTCTAACTATGGCTACACCTTC.